This is a list of T cell receptor beta chains from one sample in a study of human T cells and chemical hapten exposure. TCRdb re-called the RACE reads through MiXCR, storing one row per CDR3 protein. Found here are approximately 370,000 distinct CDR3 sequences, around 5.5% of them singletons; the top ten hold about 8.2%. The sample here was whole blood, taken in connection with sensitization to the hapten diphenylcyclopropenone (DPC). Receptors originate from a woman aged 18-35 years with alopecia areata. Some clones in this sample may be carry-over from other donors' samples. The CDR3 runs from the conserved cysteine through the conserved F or W. D genes are given only for firm matches. Rows may omit the clone size; those that give it use once, few, many or a size class.

>few|TRBJ2-7|-|TRBV20-1
TGCAGTCAAAATGCGGGGTCTGGAGAGCAGTACTTC
CSQNAGSGEQYF
>-|TRBJ2-5|TRBD2|TRBV5-1
TGCGCCAGCAGCTCAGCGGGGGGACCCATCCAAGAGACCCAGTACTTC
CASSSAGGPIQETQYF
>few|TRBJ1-2|TRBD1|TRBV12-3/TRBV12-4
TGTGCCAGCAGGACAGGGGACGAAGGCTACACCTTC
CASRTGDEGYTF
>many|TRBJ2-7|-|TRBV28
TGTGCCAGCAGTTTAATTCCCGGACTATCTTACGAGCAGTACTTC
CASSLIPGLSYEQYF
>-|TRBJ2-3|TRBD2|TRBV5-4
TGTGCCAGCAGCCCCAGCGGGGTTAGCACAGATACGCAGTATTTT
CASSPSGVSTDTQYF
>few|TRBJ1-1|-|TRBV7-9
TGTGCCAGCAGGTCGACCCTCAACACTGAAGCTTTCTTT
CASRSTLNTEAFF
>many|TRBJ1-1|-|TRBV5-5
TGTGCCAGCAGCTGGAACCGGGACAAAGCTTTCTTT
CASSWNRDKAFF
>-|TRBJ1-2|-|TRBV9
TGTGCCAGCAGCGTAGACAGCAACTATGGCTACACCTTC
CASSVDSNYGYTF
>many|TRBJ2-7|-|TRBV18
TGTGCCAGCTCACCACCGGGGCAGCCCTACGAGCAGTACTTC
CASSPPGQPYEQYF
>many|TRBJ2-7|-|TRBV11-2
TGTGCCAGCAGCTTAGATCCAGGGTCAGCCTACGAGCAGTACTTC
CASSLDPGSAYEQYF
>many|TRBJ1-1|-|TRBV20-1
TGCAGTGCTAGATACAGGGAGAACACTGAAGCTTTCTTT
CSARYRENTEAFF
>-|TRBJ2-1|TRBD2|TRBV12-3/TRBV12-4
TGTGCCAGCAGTTTACGAGCGGGGGGTTCCTACAATGAGCAGTTCTTC
CASSLRAGGSYNEQFF
>few|TRBJ2-3|-|TRBV15
TGTGCCACCAGCAAGAGGTACTCCACAGATACGCAGTATTTT
CATSKRYSTDTQYF
>many|TRBJ2-3|TRBD2|TRBV12-3/TRBV12-4
TGTGCCAGCAGTTTAGGGGCGGGGGGGCCGTCAGATACGCAGTATTTT
CASSLGAGGPSDTQYF
>-|TRBJ2-4|-|TRBV27
TGTGCCAGCACTCCTTCCTGGCCCCTAGCCAAAAACATTCAGTACTTC
CASTPSWPLAKNIQYF
>few|TRBJ2-3|-|TRBV5-4
TGTGCCAGCAGCTCCGGGAAAGGAGATACGCAGTATTTT
CASSSGKGDTQYF
>-|TRBJ2-7|-|TRBV5-5
TGTGCCAGCAGCCCCAGAACCAGTCCTCGCGAGCAGTACTTC
CASSPRTSPREQYF
>few|TRBJ1-2|-|TRBV6-5
TGTGCCAGCAGTCTCTCTACAGGGAAGGTTAACTATGGCTACACCTTC
CASSLSTGKVNYGYTF
>few|TRBJ2-7|TRBD1|TRBV3-1
TGTGCCAGCAGCCTAGGGACAGGGGGACCGTACGAGCAGTACTTC
CASSLGTGGPYEQYF
>many|TRBJ1-1|TRBD1|TRBV20-1
TGCAGTGCTAGCCCGGGACAGATGAACACTGAAGCTTTCTTT
CSASPGQMNTEAFF
>many|TRBJ2-4|-|TRBV20-1
TGCAGTGCTAGCGGAGCGGCCAAAAACATTCAGTACTTC
CSASGAAKNIQYF
>-|TRBJ1-5|-|TRBV15
TGTGCCACCAGCAGACCCGTCTCGGGGTATTCTCAGCCCCAGCATTTT
CATSRPVSGYSQPQHF
>few|TRBJ1-4|-|TRBV20-1
TGCAGTGCTAGAGATGAGTCAGTATCTAATGAAAAACTGTTTTTT
CSARDESVSNEKLFF
>many|TRBJ2-3|-|TRBV29-1
TGCAGCGTTGGTGTCGGTAGCACAGATACGCAGTATTTT
CSVGVGSTDTQYF
>many|TRBJ2-1|-|TRBV7-2
TGTGCCAGCAGCTCCCCCGGACGAATCGACAGGGACTTTTACAATGAGCAGTTCTTC
CASSSPGRIDRDFYNEQFF
>many|TRBJ1-5|-|TRBV20-1
TGCAGTGCTAGAGATACAGGAATGGGGTACAATCAGCCCCAGCATTTT
CSARDTGMGYNQPQHF
>few|TRBJ2-3|-|TRBV12-5
TGTGCTAGTGGTTTGGGCGGGCGCACAGATACGCAGTATTTT
CASGLGGRTDTQYF
>few|TRBJ1-1|-|TRBV11-2
TGTGCCAGCAGCTCCCCCCTCACAGCCCCGAGGACAGATAACACTGAAGCTTTCTTT
CASSSPLTAPRTDNTEAFF
>few|TRBJ2-6|-|TRBV6-1
TGTGCAACAGGAGGGGCAGGGGACTACTCTGGGGCCAACGTCCTGACTTTC
CATGGAGDYSGANVLTF
>-|TRBJ1-2|-|TRBV28
TGTGCCAGCAGTCCCGCGGCGGGGGCTGCAGGGTATGGCTACACCTTC
CASSPAAGAAGYGYTF
>-|TRBJ2-1|TRBD2|TRBV5-4
TGTGCCAGCAGCTTGACGGTGGGCGGGGGGGCCTCTGAGCAGTTCTTC
CASSLTVGGGASEQFF
>many|TRBJ2-7|-|TRBV27
TGTGCCAGTCGAGCCTCGGCCTCCTACGAGCAGTACTTC
CASRASASYEQYF
>many|TRBJ1-3|-|TRBV27
TGTGCCAGCAGACCCAACTCTGGAAACACCATATATTTT
CASRPNSGNTIYF
>-|TRBJ2-7|-|TRBV4-1
TGCGCCAGCAGCCTCTCAGAGGGGGGCGGCTACGAGCAGTACTTC
CASSLSEGGGYEQYF
>few|TRBJ1-1|-|TRBV6-5
TGTGCCAGCAGTCCCCCCGCTGAGGGAGGGGTTTTCTTT
CASSPPAEGGVFF
>-|TRBJ1-5|-|TRBV4-2
TGTGCCAGCAGCCATGACAGGAATGGCAATCAGCCCCAGCATTTT
CASSHDRNGNQPQHF
>many|TRBJ2-2|-|TRBV12-3/TRBV12-4
TGTGCCAGTGTCACGCCCGGTGGCGGGGAGCTGTTTTTT
CASVTPGGGELFF
>-|TRBJ1-5|-|TRBV6-6
TGTGCCAGCAGCGGGCTTGCCCAGCATTTT
CASSGLAQHF
>few|TRBJ1-1|-|TRBV2
TGTGCCAGCAGTGCCAGGGAGCGCACTGAAGCTTTCTTT
CASSARERTEAFF
>many|TRBJ1-1|-|TRBV10-3
TGTGCCATCATGACGGGAACGAACACTGAAGCTTTCTTT
CAIMTGTNTEAFF
>-|TRBJ1-2|-|TRBV28
TGTGCCAGCAGTTTATACCCAGAGGGCTGGAATGGCTACACCTTC
CASSLYPEGWNGYTF
>few|TRBJ1-1|TRBD1|TRBV10-3
TGTGCCATCAGTGAGTCCCGGACAGGGGGCAACACTGAAGCTTTCTTT
CAISESRTGGNTEAFF
>-|TRBJ2-3|-|TRBV7-2
TGTGCCAGCAGCTTAGCAGGGATCGTCACAGATACGCAGTATTTT
CASSLAGIVTDTQYF
>many|TRBJ2-1|TRBD2|TRBV6-5
TGTGCCAGCAGTTACTCAAGCGCCTTCGCGGGAGGTAGAAACAATGAGCAGTTCTTC
CASSYSSAFAGGRNNEQFF
>many|TRBJ2-1|-|TRBV29-1
TGCAGCGTTGCGCGCAGAAACAATGAGCAGTTCTTC
CSVARRNNEQFF
>many|TRBJ1-5|TRBD1|TRBV2
TGTGCCAGCAGTGGTGGGGGACAGGGGCATTTT
CASSGGGQGHF
>many|TRBJ1-5|-|TRBV6-5
TGTGCCAGCAGTAGTTTACAGGGAGGCAATCAGCCCCAGCATTTT
CASSSLQGGNQPQHF
>many|TRBJ2-6|-|TRBV6-5
TGTGCCTCCTCCCCGTTAAGTTCTGGGGCCAACGTCCTGACTTTC
CASSPLSSGANVLTF
>many|TRBJ2-7|-|TRBV6-6
TGTGCCAGCAGTCCAACGACAGAGTCCTACGAGCAGTACTTC
CASSPTTESYEQYF
>many|TRBJ1-5|-|TRBV4-3
TGCGCCAGCAGCCAAGACGGCCTCCAGCCCCAGCATTTT
CASSQDGLQPQHF
>many|TRBJ2-4|TRBD1|TRBV20-1
TGCAGTGCCCACCAGAGGTACAGGGGGCTAGCCAAAAACATTCAGTACTTC
CSAHQRYRGLAKNIQYF
>-|TRBJ2-7|TRBD2|TRBV12-3/TRBV12-4
TGTGCCAGCAGTCGGACTAGCGGGGGCCACGAGCAGTACTTC
CASSRTSGGHEQYF
>-|TRBJ1-5|-|TRBV4-2
TGTGCCAGCAGCCCGTTCCGGGACACCAATCAGCCCCAGCATTTT
CASSPFRDTNQPQHF
>-|TRBJ1-2|-|TRBV4-1
TGCGCCAGCAGCCAAGATGGCAGGGGCTGGTATGGCTACACCTTC
CASSQDGRGWYGYTF
>few|TRBJ2-1|-|TRBV3-1
TGTGCCAGCAGCCAAGTTTGGGGGGCCTTGAATGAGCAGTTCTTC
CASSQVWGALNEQFF
>many|TRBJ2-5|-|TRBV6-2/TRBV6-3
TGTGCCAGCAGCCCAGACAACCAAGAGACCCAGTACTTC
CASSPDNQETQYF
>many|TRBJ2-2|-|TRBV6-1
TGTGCCAGCAAGTTCCGGACAGCGAACACCGGGGAGCTGTTTTTT
CASKFRTANTGELFF